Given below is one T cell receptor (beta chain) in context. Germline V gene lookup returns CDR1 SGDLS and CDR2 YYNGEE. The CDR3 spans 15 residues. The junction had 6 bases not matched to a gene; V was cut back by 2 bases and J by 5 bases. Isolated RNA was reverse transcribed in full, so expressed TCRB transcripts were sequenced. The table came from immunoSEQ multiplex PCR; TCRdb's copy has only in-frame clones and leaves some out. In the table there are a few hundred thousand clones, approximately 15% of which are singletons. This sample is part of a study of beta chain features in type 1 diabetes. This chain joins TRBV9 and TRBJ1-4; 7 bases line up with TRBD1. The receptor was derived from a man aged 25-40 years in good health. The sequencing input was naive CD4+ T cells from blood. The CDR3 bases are TGTGCCAGCAGCGTGTCCGGGACAGACAATGAAAAACTGTTTTTT. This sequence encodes CASSVSGTDNEKLFF.